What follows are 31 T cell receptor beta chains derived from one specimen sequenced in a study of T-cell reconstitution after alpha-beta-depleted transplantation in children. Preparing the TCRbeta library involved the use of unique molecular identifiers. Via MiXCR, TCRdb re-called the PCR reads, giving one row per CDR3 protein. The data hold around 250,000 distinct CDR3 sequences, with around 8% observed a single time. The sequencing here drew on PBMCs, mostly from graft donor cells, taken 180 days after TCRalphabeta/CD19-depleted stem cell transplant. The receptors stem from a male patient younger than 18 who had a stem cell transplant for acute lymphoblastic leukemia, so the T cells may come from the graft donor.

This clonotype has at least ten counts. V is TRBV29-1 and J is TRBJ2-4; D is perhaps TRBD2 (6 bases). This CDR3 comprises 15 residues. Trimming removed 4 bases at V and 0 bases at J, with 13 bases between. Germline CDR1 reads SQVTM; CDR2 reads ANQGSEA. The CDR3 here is CSVAGDSVAKNIQYF. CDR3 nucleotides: TGCAGCGTTGCGGGGGACTCCGTAGCCAAAAACATTCAGTACTTC.

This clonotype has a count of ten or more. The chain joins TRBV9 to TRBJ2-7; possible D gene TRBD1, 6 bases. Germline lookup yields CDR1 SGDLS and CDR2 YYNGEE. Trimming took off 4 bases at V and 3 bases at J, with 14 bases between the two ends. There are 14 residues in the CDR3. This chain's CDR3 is CASSPLTGLYEQYF. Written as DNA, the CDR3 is TGTGCCAGCAGCCCCTTGACAGGCCTCTACGAGCAGTACTTC. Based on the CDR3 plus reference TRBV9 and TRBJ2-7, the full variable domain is DSGVTQTPKHLITATGQRVTLRCSPRSGDLSVYWYQQSLDQGLQFLIQYYNGEERAKGNILERFSAQQFPDLHSELNLSSLELGDSALYFCASSPLTGLYEQYFGPGTRLTVT.

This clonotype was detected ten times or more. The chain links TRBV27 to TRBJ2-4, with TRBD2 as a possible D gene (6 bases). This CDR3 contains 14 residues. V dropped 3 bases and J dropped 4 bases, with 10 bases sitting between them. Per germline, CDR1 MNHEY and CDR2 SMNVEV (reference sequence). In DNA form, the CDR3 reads TGTGCCAGCAGTTTTCGACTAGGGAAAAACATTCAGTACTTC. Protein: CASSFRLGKNIQYF.

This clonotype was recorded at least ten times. Written as DNA, the CDR3 is TGTGCCAGCAGTTCCCTCCCAGGGGCCTACGAGCAGTACTTC. Translated: CASSSLPGAYEQYF. The chain uses TRBV27 and TRBJ2-7; possible D gene TRBD1, 6 bases. The CDR3 runs to 14 residues. Deletions cut 4 bases from V and 2 bases from J, with 12 bases between. The germline CDR1 and CDR2 sequences are MNHEY and SMNVEV (reference sequence).

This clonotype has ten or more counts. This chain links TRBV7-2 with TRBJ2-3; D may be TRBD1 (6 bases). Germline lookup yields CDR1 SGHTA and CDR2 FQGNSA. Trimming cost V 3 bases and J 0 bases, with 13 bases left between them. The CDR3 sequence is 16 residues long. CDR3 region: CASSLTDRPSTDTQYF. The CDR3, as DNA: TGTGCCAGCAGCTTGACTGACAGGCCTAGCACAGATACGCAGTATTTT.

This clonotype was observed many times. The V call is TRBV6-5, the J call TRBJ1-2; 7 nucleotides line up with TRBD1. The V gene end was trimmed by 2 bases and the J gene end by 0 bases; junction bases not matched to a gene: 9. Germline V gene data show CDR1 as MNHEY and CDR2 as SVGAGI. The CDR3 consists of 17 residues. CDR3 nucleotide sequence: TGTGCCAGCAGTTACGGGACAGAAGACTTTACTAACTATGGCTACACCTTC. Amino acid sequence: CASSYGTEDFTNYGYTF.

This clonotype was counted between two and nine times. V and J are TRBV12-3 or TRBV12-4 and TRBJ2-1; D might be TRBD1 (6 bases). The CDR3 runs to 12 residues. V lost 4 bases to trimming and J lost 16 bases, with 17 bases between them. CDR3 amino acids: CASSSRTERQFF. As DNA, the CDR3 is TGTGCCAGCAGTTCCAGGACAGAACGTCAATTCTTC.

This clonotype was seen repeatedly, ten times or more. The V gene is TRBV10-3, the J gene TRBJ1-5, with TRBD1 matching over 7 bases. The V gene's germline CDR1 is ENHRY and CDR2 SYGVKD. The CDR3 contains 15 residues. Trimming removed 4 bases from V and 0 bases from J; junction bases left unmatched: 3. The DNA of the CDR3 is TGTGCCATCAGTGTAGGGGGCCTTAGCAATCAGCCCCAGCATTTT. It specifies CAISVGGLSNQPQHF.

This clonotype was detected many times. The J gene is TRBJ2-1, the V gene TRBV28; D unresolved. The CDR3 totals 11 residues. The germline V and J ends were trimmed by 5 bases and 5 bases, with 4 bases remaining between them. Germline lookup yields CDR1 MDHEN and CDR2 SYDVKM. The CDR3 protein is CASSRNNEQFF. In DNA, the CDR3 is TGTGCCAGCAGTCGTAACAATGAGCAGTTCTTC.

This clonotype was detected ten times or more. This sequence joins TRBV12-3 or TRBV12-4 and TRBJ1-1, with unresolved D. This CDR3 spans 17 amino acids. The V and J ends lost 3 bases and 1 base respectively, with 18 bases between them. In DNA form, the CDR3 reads TGTGCCAGCAGTTTCCGGAATTCCCTAAAGGGGAACACTGAAGCTTTCTTT. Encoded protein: CASSFRNSLKGNTEAFF.

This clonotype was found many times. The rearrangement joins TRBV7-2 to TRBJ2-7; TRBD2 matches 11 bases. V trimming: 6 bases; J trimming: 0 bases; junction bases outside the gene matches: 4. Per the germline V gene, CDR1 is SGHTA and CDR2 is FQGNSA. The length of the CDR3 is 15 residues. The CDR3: CASRPTSGGSYEQYF. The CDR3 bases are TGTGCCAGCAGACCTACTAGCGGGGGCTCCTACGAGCAGTACTTC.

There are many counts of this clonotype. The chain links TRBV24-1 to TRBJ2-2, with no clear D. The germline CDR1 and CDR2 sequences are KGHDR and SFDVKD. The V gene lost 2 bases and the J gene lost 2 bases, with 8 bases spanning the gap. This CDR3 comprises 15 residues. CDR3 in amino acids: CATSDSQANTGELFF. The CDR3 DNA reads TGTGCCACCAGTGATTCTCAGGCAAACACCGGGGAGCTGTTTTTT.

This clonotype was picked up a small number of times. CDR3 in amino acids: CASSPSDRGRVYSNQPQHF. Written as DNA, the CDR3 is TGTGCCAGCAGTCCTTCCGACAGGGGGCGAGTGTATAGCAATCAGCCCCAGCATTTT. This chain joins TRBV12-3 or TRBV12-4 and TRBJ1-5; 10 bases agree with TRBD1. V was clipped by 5 bases and J by 0 bases; unmatched bases: 13. The CDR3 runs to 19 residues.

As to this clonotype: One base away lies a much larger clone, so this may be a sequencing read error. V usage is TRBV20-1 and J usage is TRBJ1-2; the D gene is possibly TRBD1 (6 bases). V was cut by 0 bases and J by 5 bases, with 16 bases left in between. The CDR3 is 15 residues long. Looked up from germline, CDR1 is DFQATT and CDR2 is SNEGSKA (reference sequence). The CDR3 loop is CSARDIISGVYGYTF. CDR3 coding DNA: TGCAGTGCTAGAGACATCATTTCAGGGGTTTATGGCTACACCTTC.

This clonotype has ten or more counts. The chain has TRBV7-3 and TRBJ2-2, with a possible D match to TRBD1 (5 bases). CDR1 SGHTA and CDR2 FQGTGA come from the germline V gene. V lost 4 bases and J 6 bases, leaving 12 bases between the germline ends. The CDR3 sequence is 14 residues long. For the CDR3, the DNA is TGTGCCAGCAGCTCATCAGGGAAGGCCGGGGAGCTGTTTTTT. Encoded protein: CASSSSGKAGELFF.

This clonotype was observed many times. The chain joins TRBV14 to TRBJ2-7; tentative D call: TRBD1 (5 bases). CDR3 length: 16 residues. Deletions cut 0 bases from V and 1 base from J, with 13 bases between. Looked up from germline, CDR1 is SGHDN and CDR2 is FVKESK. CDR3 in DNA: TGTGCCAGCAGCCAAGATGCACAGGCACCGTCCTACGAGCAGTACTTC. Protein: CASSQDAQAPSYEQYF.

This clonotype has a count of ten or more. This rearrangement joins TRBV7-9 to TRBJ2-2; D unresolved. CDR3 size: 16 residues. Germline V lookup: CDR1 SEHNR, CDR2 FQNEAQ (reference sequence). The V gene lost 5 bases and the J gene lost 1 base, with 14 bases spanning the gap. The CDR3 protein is CASSPLHFMNTGELFF. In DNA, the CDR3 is TGTGCCAGCAGCCCCCTCCATTTCATGAACACCGGGGAGCTGTTTTTT. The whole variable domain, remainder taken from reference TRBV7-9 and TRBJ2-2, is DTGVSQNPRHKITKRGQNVTFRCDPISEHNRLYWYRQTLGQGPEFLTYFQNEAQLEKSRLLSDRFSAERPKGSFSTLEIQRTEQGDSAMYLCASSPLHFMNTGELFFGEGSRLTVL.

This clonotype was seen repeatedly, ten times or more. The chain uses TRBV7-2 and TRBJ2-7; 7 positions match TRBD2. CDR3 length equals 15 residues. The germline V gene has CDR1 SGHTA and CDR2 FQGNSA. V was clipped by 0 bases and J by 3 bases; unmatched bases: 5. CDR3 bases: TGTGCCAGCAGCTTAGCGCCGGGACTATACTACGAGCAGTACTTC. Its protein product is CASSLAPGLYYEQYF.

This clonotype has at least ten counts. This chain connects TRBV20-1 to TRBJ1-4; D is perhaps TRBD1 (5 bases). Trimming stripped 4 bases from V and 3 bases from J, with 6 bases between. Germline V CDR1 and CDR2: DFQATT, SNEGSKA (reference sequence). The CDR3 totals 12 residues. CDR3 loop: CSAKGPNEKLFF. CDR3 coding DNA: TGCAGTGCTAAGGGACCTAATGAAAAACTGTTTTTT.

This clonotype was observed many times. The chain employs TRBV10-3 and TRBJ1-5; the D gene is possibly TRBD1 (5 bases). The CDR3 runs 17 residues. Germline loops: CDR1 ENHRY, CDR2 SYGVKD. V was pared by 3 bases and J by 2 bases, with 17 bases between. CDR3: CAISDAQRGSGNQPQHF. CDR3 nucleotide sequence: TGTGCCATCAGTGACGCTCAAAGGGGATCTGGCAATCAGCCCCAGCATTTT.

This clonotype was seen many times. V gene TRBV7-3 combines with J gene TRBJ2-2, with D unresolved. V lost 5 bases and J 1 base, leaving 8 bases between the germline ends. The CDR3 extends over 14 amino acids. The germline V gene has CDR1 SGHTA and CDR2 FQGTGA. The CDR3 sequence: CASSPAGNTGELFF. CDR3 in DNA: TGTGCCAGCAGCCCCGCAGGGAACACCGGGGAGCTGTTTTTT.

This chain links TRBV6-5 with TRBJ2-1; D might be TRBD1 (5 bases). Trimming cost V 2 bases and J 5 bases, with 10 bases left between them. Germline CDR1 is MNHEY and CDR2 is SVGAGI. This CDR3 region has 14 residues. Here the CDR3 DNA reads TGTGCCAGCAGTTACCCGACAGAGGACAATGAGCAGTTCTTC. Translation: CASSYPTEDNEQFF.

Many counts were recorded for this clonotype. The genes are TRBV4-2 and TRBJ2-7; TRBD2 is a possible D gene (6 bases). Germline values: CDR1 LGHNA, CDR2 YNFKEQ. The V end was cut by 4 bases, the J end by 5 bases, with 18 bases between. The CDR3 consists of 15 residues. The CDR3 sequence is CASSLRLEGAHEQYF. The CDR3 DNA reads TGTGCCAGCAGCCTAAGACTAGAAGGGGCCCACGAGCAGTACTTC.

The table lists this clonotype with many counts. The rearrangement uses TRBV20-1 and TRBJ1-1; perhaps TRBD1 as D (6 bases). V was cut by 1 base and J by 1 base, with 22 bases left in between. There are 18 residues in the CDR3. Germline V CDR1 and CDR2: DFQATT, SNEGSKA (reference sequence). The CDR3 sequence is CSARGRSFSQGPNTEAFF. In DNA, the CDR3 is TGCAGTGCTAGAGGAAGAAGTTTTTCACAGGGTCCGAACACTGAAGCTTTCTTT.

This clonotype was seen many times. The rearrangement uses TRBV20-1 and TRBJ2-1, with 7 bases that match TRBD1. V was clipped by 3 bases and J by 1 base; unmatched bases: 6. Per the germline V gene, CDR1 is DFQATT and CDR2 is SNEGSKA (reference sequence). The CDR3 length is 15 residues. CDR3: CSASGQGESYNEQFF. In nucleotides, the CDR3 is TGCAGTGCTAGTGGGCAGGGGGAATCCTACAATGAGCAGTTCTTC.

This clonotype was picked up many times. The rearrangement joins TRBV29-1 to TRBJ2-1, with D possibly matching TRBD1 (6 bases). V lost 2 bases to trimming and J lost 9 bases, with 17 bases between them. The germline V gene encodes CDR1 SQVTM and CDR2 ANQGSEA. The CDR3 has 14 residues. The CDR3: CSVERGRGRGEQFF. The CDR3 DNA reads TGCAGCGTTGAAAGGGGCAGGGGCAGGGGTGAGCAGTTCTTC.

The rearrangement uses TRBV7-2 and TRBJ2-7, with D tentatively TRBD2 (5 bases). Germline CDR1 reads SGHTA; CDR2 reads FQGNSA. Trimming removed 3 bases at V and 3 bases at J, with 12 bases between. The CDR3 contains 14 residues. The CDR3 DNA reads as TGTGCCAGCAGCTTTTTAGGAGGAGGCTACGAGCAGTACTTC. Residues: CASSFLGGGYEQYF. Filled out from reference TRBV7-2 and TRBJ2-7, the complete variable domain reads GAGVSQSPSNKVTEKGKDVELRCDPISGHTALYWYRQSLGQGLEFLIYFQGNSAPDKSGLPSDRFSAERTGGSVSTLTIQRTQQEDSAVYLCASSFLGGGYEQYFGPGTRLTVT.

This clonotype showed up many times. In nucleotides, the CDR3 is TGTGCCAGCTGCCTCGAGGGCTGGGGCCCCTACAATGAGCAGTTCTTC. It specifies CASCLEGWGPYNEQFF. The V call is TRBV7-2, the J call TRBJ2-1; D possibly matches TRBD1 or TRBD2 (5 bases each). The CDR3 is made up of 16 amino acids. CDR1 is SGHTA and CDR2 is FQGNSA in the germline V gene. V was trimmed by 8 bases and J by 2 bases, leaving 19 bases between them.

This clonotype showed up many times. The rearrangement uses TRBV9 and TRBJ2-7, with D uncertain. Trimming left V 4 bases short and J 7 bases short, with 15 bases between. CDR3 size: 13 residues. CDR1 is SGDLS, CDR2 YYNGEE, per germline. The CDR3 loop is CASSTLVFDEQYF. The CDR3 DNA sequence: TGTGCCAGCAGCACCTTGGTGTTTGATGAGCAGTACTTC.

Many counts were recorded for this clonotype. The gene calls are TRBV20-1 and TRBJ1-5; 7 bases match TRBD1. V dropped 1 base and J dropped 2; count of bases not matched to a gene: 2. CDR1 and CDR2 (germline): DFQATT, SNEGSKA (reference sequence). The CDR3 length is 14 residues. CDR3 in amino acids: CSARGDSRNQPQHF. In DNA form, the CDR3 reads TGCAGTGCTAGAGGGGACAGCCGCAATCAGCCCCAGCATTTT.

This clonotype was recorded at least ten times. The CDR3 DNA reads TGCGCCAGCAGCTTAATGCGACAGGGCACAGATACGCAGTATTTT. This gives the protein CASSLMRQGTDTQYF. The rearrangement links TRBV5-1 to TRBJ2-3; D possibly corresponds to TRBD1 (6 bases). Trimming pared 2 bases from V and 1 base from J, leaving 11 bases between. The CDR3 covers 15 residues. Germline V gene lookup returns CDR1 SGHRS and CDR2 YFSETQ.